These 9 T cell receptor beta chains came from one sample sequenced in a study of cytomegalovirus exposure and HLA in healthy donors. 60 Vbeta and 13 Jbeta primers were used in PCR. The repertoire was sequenced with immunoSEQ multiplex PCR; TCRdb's copy has only in-frame clones and lacks some. The sample includes 150,000 or so clones, roughly 76% of them seen just once. Sequenced sample: PBMCs. The receptors here all came from a woman between 18 and 30 years old in good health and CMV-seropositive.

V usage is TRBV5-1 and J usage is TRBJ1-1; D is possibly TRBD1 (5 bases). The length of the CDR3 is 16 residues. Trimming took 0 bases from V and 0 from J, leaving 12 bases between them. Germline V lookup: CDR1 SGHRS, CDR2 YFSETQ. The CDR3 DNA is TGCGCCAGCAGCTTGGGGGGGTGGGAGGTGAACACTGAAGCTTTCTTT. The encoded protein is CASSLGGWEVNTEAFF.

Of note for this clone: The final CDR3 position lacks the conserved phenylalanine or tryptophan, pointing to a likely read error. CDR3: CASSLMGSGIMNTEAFS. The CDR3 nucleotides are TGTGCCAGCAGCTTAATGGGGTCAGGGATCATGAACACTGAAGCTTTCTCT. This sequence joins TRBV7-2 and TRBJ1-1; tentative D call: TRBD1 (5 bases). Per the germline V gene, CDR1 is SGHTA and CDR2 is FQGNSA. This CDR3 has 17 residues. Trimming took off 2 bases at V and 0 bases at J, with 16 bases between the two ends.

The V call is TRBV19, the J call TRBJ1-2; unclear D gene. The CDR3 is made up of 15 amino acids. Germline V gives CDR1 LNHDA, CDR2 SQIVND (reference sequence). The V and J ends lost 7 bases and 3 bases respectively, with 18 bases between them. The CDR3 sequence: CASTPLGYRDYGYTF. For the CDR3, the DNA is TGTGCCAGTACTCCCCTAGGATATCGGGACTATGGCTACACCTTC.

The chain uses TRBV25-1 and TRBJ1-4; D gene uncertain. Trimming cost V 7 bases and J 0 bases, with 6 bases left between them. Germline V gene sequence: CDR1 MGHDK, CDR2 SYGVNS. This CDR3 is built from 13 residues. CDR3: CASTFATNEKLFF. CDR3 bases: TGTGCCAGCACATTTGCAACTAATGAAAAACTGTTTTTT. The variable domain in full, with the rest retrieved from reference TRBV25-1 and TRBJ1-4, is EADIYQTPRYLVIGTGKKITLECSQTMGHDKMYWYQQDPGMELHLIHYSYGVNSTEKGDLSSESTVSRIRTEHFPLTLESARPSHTSQYLCASTFATNEKLFFGSGTQLSVL.

This chain joins TRBV7-6 and TRBJ2-7; 8 nucleotides match TRBD1. After removal of 5 bases from V and 1 base from J, the junction contained 10 bases not matched to a gene. The CDR3 is made up of 16 amino acids. Looked up from germline, CDR1 is SGHVS and CDR2 is FNYEAQ. CDR3 coding DNA: TGTGCCAGCAGCCGTCCTGGACAGGGTGGGTCCTACGAGCAGTACTTC. Translating gives CASSRPGQGGSYEQYF. Full variable domain (outside the CDR3, taken from reference TRBV7-6 and TRBJ2-7): GAGVSQSPRYKVTKRGQDVALRCDPISGHVSLYWYRQALGQGPEFLTYFNYEAQQDKSGLPNDRFSAERPEGSISTLTIQRTEQRDSAMYRCASSRPGQGGSYEQYFGPGTRLTVT.

J is TRBJ1-4 and V is TRBV19, with a tentative D call TRBD1 (6 bases). From germline, CDR1 is LNHDA and CDR2 SQIVND (reference sequence). V lost 6 bases to trimming and J lost 10 bases, with 18 bases between them. The CDR3 is made up of 14 amino acids. In nucleotides, the CDR3 is TGTGCCAGTAGCGAAGATCAGGGGTTTGGAAAACTGTTTTTT. Amino acid sequence: CASSEDQGFGKLFF. Based on the CDR3 plus reference TRBV19 and TRBJ1-4, the full variable domain is DGGITQSPKYLFRKEGQNVTLSCEQNLNHDAMYWYRQDPGQGLRLIYYSQIVNDFQKGDIAEGYSVSREKKESFPLTVTSAQKNPTAFYLCASSEDQGFGKLFFGSGTQLSVL.

The gene calls are TRBV6-5 and TRBJ1-2; no reliable D call. The CDR3 totals 13 residues. The V end was cut by 8 bases, the J end by 2 bases, with 12 bases between. CDR1 and CDR2 from the germline V gene are MNHEY and SVGAGI. The CDR3 protein is CASGRTANYGYTF. The CDR3 DNA follows: TGTGCCAGCGGGCGGACTGCGAACTATGGCTACACCTTC.

This clone was picked up a small number of times. J is TRBJ1-2 and V is TRBV14, with 9 bases that match TRBD1. This CDR3 is built from 14 residues. Losses at the gene ends were 1 base for V and 6 bases for J; bases not matched to a gene: 3. Germline CDR1 reads SGHDN; CDR2 reads FVKESK. The CDR3 coding sequence is TGTGCCAGCAGCCAAGGGGACAGGGTACATGGCTACACCTTC. It translates to CASSQGDRVHGYTF.

Comment on this clone: The final CDR3 position lacks the conserved phenylalanine or tryptophan, pointing to a likely read error. The limits of the CDR3 on the DNA are not certain, so only TCRdb's listed CDR3 is given. This chain connects TRBV2 to TRBJ2-7; the table's D call, TRBD2, has no DNA check behind it. Per the germline V gene, CDR1 is SNHLY and CDR2 is FYNNEI. The CDR3 has 14 amino acids, counting both end residues. This CDR3 reads CASRLPPGLAGPAT.